This entry is about one TCR beta chain. This sample was included in a study of blood T cell repertoires in COVID-19. TCRdb's copy holds only in-frame clones and misses some; the assay was immunoSEQ multiplex PCR. The sample holds approximately 130,000 clones; just over 75% are singletons and the top ten take under 14%. CDR1 and CDR2 (germline): SNHLY, FYNNEI. This CDR3 has 15 amino acids. V lost 9 bases and J lost 2; bases outside the gene matches: 11. The V gene is TRBV2, the J gene TRBJ1-1; 8 bases match TRBD1. This TCR derives from a human donor in a cohort sampled during active COVID-19. The sequenced material came from peripheral blood. This CDR3 reads CASKRGQGVNTEAFF. The DNA for the CDR3 is TGTGCCAGTAAAAGAGGACAGGGTGTAAACACTGAAGCTTTCTTT.